The T cell receptor (beta chain) under discussion was sequenced for a study of T cell repertoires in cytomegalovirus infection (dated by TCRdb to the late 2010s). With respect to the entire study: Recently identified HLA-C-restricted CMV epitopes, whose presentation resists viral immunomodulation, were targeted by peptide stimulations together with well-studied HLA-B-restricted epitopes. The HLA type of each donor mattered for the analysis, because public TCR beta signatures pointed to carriage of CMV infection along with the matching HLA type.

This clonotype came up many times. Its antigen remains unidentified. Base qualities are not recorded, but no much larger clone differs from it by a single base. The meaning of the sample's treatment or condition label: in vitro stimulation with specific CMV peptide epitopes to enrich CMV-specific T cells. The germline V gene specifies SGHTA as CDR1 and FQGNSA as CDR2. The CDR3 numbers 16 residues from cysteine through phenylalanine. The retained sequence is limited to the CDR3, 48 bases, with the frame set at the first base. Trimming takes 6 bases off V and 4 bases off J; junction bases not matched to a gene: 11. The sequencer listed for this sample is Illumina HiSeq 1500. TCRdb reworked the public reads: Q25 trimming with fastp, MiXCR clone assembly, productive beta chains retained. Rows are combined by CDR3 protein, so each entry shows the most common genes and DNA. The sample table shows 600,000 to 700,000 distinct CDR3 sequences, and 30% to 35% are seen once. The top ten hold 15% to 20% of the sample.

Beyond this particular receptor, the publication reports: The ex vivo response was dominated by HLA-C-restricted CMV-specific TCR beta clonotypes, and the single most frequent clonotype in two of eight donors was supplied by these HLA-C-restricted clonotypes. Carriers of CMV infection plus the relevant HLA type were discriminated by the cumulative frequency of public TCR beta family members in the study cohort and in an independent 352-donor cohort.

The clonotype originates from a human donor in good health (CMV status not recorded). Some clones in this sample may be carry-over from other donors' samples. This receptor chain uses TRBV7-2 and TRBJ2-5, with 10 central nucleotides matching TRBD2. Sequencing used cultured PBMCs, obtained from culture after CMV antigen stimulation. This receptor carries the CDR3 CASSPRLAGVGETQYF. DNA sequence: TGTGCCAGCAGTCCAAGGCTAGCGGGGGTAGGAGAGACCCAGTACTTC.